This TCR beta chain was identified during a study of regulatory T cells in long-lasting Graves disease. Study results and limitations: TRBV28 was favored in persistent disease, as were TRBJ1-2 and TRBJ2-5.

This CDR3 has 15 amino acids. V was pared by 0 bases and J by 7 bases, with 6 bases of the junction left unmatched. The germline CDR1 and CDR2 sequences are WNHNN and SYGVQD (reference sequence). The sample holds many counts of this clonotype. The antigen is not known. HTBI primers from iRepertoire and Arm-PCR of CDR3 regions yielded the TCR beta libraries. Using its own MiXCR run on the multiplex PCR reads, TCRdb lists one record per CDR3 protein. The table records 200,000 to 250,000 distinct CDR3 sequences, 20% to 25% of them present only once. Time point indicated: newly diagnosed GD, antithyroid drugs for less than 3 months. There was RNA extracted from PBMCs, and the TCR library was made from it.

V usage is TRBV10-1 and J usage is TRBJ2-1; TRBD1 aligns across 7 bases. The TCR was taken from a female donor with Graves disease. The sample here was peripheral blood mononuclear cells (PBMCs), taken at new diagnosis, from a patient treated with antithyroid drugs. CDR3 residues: CASSESMTGNNEQFF. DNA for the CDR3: TGCGCCAGCAGTGAGTCCATGACAGGGAATAATGAGCAGTTCTTC.